This TCR beta chain was captured in a study of cytomegalovirus exposure and HLA in healthy donors. Regarding the study as a whole: Per published accounts, TCR beta sequences correctly predicted the HLA-A and HLA-B alleles of most subjects. Serostatus for CMV was the only available immune exposure information. The authors enumerated around 150 TCR beta chains as linked to cytomegalovirus.

With regard to this clone: Its antigen is still unknown.

PCR used 60 Vbeta primers and 13 Jbeta primers. Some clones are missing from TCRdb's copy, which holds only in-frame ones; the method was immunoSEQ multiplex PCR. The sample lists approximately 120,000 clones, about 81% occurring once. What was sequenced was PBMCs. The clonotype was recovered from a woman aged 25-40 years in good health and CMV-seronegative.

The CDR3 sequence: CASRGQGATEAFF. The CDR3 nucleotides read TGTGCCAGCAGAGGACAGGGGGCCACTGAAGCTTTCTTT. The V call is TRBV2, the J call TRBJ1-1; TRBD1 agrees at 11 bases. CDR1 is SNHLY and CDR2 is FYNNEI in the germline V gene. The CDR3 length is 13 residues. Trimming took 6 bases from V and 4 from J; bases not matched to a gene: 1.